This T cell receptor (beta chain) was recovered during a study of blood T cell repertoires in COVID-19. Background on the study: Sample material is recorded as cDNA or gDNA derived from T cells, B-cell-depleted T cells, or PBMCs.

Measured with immunoSEQ multiplex PCR; TCRdb has only the in-frame clones, and not every one. Of roughly 160,000 clones in the sample, roughly 85% are singletons; the top ten hold 18%. Germline V gene sequence: CDR1 SNHLY, CDR2 FYNNEI. After removal of 6 bases from V and 5 bases from J, the junction contained 7 bases not matched to a gene. This CDR3 has 15 amino acids. The sequence was obtained from a man in his 60s who had recovered from COVID-19. V gene TRBV2 combines with J gene TRBJ2-1, with 10 bases fitting TRBD1. Sample: PBMCs or T cells enriched from blood (not recorded which). CDR3 protein: CASREDRGTHNEQFF. For the CDR3, the DNA is TGTGCCAGCAGAGAGGACAGGGGGACTCACAATGAGCAGTTCTTC. Full variable domain (outside the CDR3, taken from reference TRBV2 and TRBJ2-1): EPEVTQTPSHQVTQMGQEVILRCVPISNHLYFYWYRQILGQKVEFLVSFYNNEISEKSEIFDDQFSVERPDGSNFTLKIRSTKLEDSAMYFCASREDRGTHNEQFFGPGTRLTVL.